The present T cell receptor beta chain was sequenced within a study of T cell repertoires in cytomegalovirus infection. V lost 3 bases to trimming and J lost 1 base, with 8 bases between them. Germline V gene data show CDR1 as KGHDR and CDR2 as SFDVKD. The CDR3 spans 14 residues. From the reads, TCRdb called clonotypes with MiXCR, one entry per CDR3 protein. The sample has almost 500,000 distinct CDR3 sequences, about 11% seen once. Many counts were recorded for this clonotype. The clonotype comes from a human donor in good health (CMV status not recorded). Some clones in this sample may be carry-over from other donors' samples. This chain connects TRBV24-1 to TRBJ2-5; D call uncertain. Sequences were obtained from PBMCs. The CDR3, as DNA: TGTGCCACCAGTGATCGGAGAGTCCAAGAGACCCAGTACTTC. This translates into CATSDRRVQETQYF.